This TCR beta chain was identified during a study of cytomegalovirus exposure and HLA in healthy donors. Germline V CDR1 and CDR2: SGHDN, FVKESK. The CDR3 extends over 15 amino acids. The ends lost 5 bases at V and 3 bases at J; junction bases unmatched: 5. The primer mix had 60 Vbeta and 13 Jbeta primers. The table came from immunoSEQ multiplex PCR; TCRdb's copy has only in-frame clones and leaves some out. This sample has about 160,000 clones, with around 80% found just once. The chain links TRBV14 to TRBJ2-7, with TRBD1 identical over 12 bases. The TCR sequence derives from a male donor in good health and CMV-seropositive. The sample comprised PBMCs. This CDR3 reads CASSSGTGGFYEQYF. The CDR3 DNA reads TGTGCCAGCAGCAGTGGGACAGGGGGCTTCTACGAGCAGTACTTC.